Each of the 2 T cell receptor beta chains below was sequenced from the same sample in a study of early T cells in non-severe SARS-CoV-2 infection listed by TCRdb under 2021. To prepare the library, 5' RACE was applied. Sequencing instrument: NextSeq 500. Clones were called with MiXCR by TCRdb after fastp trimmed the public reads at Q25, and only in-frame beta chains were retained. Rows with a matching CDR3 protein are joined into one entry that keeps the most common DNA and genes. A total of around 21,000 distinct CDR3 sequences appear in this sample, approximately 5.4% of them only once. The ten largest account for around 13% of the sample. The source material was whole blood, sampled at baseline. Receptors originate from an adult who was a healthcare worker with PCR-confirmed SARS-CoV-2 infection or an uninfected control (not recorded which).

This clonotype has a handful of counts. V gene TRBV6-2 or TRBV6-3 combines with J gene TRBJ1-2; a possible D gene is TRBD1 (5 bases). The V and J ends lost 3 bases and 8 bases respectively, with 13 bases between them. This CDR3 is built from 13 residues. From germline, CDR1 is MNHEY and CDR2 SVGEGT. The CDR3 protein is CASSYRGGVGYTF. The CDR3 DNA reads TGTGCCAGCAGTTATCGTGGAGGGGTCGGCTACACCTTC.

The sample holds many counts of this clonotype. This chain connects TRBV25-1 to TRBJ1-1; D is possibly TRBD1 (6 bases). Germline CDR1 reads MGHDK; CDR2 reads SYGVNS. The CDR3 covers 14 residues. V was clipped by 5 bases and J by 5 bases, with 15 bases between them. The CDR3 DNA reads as TGTGCCAGCAGTCCCCAGGGGCGAGGGACTGAAGCTTTCTTT. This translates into CASSPQGRGTEAFF.